Sequencing of this T cell receptor beta chain was carried out in a study of T cells in Graves' hyperthyroidism and ophthalmopathy. The ends lost 8 bases at V and 1 base at J; junction bases unmatched: 8. Germline assignment: CDR1 LNHDA and CDR2 SQIVND (reference sequence). CDR3 length: 15 residues. Amplification yielded TCR beta CDR3 regions, with RNA transcripts as the source. HTBI primers were the set used in a first-round RT-PCR of the TCR CDR3. TCRdb re-analysed the multiplex PCR reads in MiXCR, keeping a single row per CDR3 protein. The sample contains more than 350,000 distinct CDR3 sequences, roughly 15% of which appear only once. In its sample, this clonotype was seen a few times. The antigen remains unidentified. Findings and limits, study-wide: Most expanded thyroid clonotypes above 0.001 also appeared in blood.

This chain uses TRBV19 with TRBJ2-3, with TRBD1 identical over 8 bases. The receptor was isolated from a woman aged 60-75 years with Graves' ophthalmopathy. The source material was blood. This CDR3 is CASRRQGARTDTQYF. The CDR3 DNA reads as TGTGCCAGTCGGCGGCAGGGGGCGCGCACAGATACGCAGTATTTT.